The 18 T cell receptor beta chains in this list originate from one sample, sequenced in a study of blood T cell repertoires in COVID-19. Libraries were prepared by immunoSEQ multiplex PCR; TCRdb keeps only in-frame clonotypes and omits some of them. The profile shows about 160,000 clones, approximately 82% of them singletons. The sample comprised peripheral blood. All receptors derive from a man between 65 and 85 years old who had recovered from COVID-19.

This sequence joins TRBV5-6 and TRBJ1-1, with D uncertain. The V and J ends lost 0 bases and 1 base respectively, with 4 bases between them. CDR1 and CDR2 from the germline V gene are SGHDT and YYEEEE. The CDR3 is 13 residues long. In nucleotides, the CDR3 is TGTGCCAGCAGCTTGGGCAGGAACACTGAAGCTTTCTTT. As protein: CASSLGRNTEAFF.

This chain joins TRBV28 and TRBJ2-3; D perhaps matches TRBD1 (6 bases). This CDR3 region has 14 residues. The germline gives CDR1 MDHEN, CDR2 SYDVKM. The V gene lost 6 bases and the J gene lost 2 bases, with 12 bases spanning the gap. The CDR3 sequence: CASSPGTHTDTQYF. The CDR3 DNA reads TGTGCCAGCAGCCCCGGGACACACACAGATACGCAGTATTTT. Full variable domain (rest looked up from reference TRBV28 and TRBJ2-3): DVKVTQSSRYLVKRTGEKVFLECVQDMDHENMFWYRQDPGLGLRLIYFSYDVKMKEKGDIPEGYSVSREKKERFSLILESASTNQTSMYLCASSPGTHTDTQYFGPGTRLTVL.

The chain employs TRBV9 and TRBJ2-1; D ambiguous. Germline CDR1 and CDR2: SGDLS and YYNGEE. With 4 bases removed from V and 6 bases from J, the gap between germline ends came to 14 bases. The CDR3 has 14 residues. The CDR3 protein is CASSPPHGVNEQFF. The CDR3 nucleotides are TGTGCCAGCAGCCCCCCGCACGGAGTCAATGAGCAGTTCTTC.

The rearrangement links TRBV2 to TRBJ2-7, with D possibly being TRBD1 (6 bases). This CDR3 contains 11 residues. Trimming took off 5 bases at V and 7 bases at J, with 9 bases between the two ends. The germline CDR1 and CDR2 sequences are SNHLY and FYNNEI. CDR3 sequence: CASSYDREQYF. The CDR3 coding sequence is TGTGCCAGCAGTTACGACAGGGAGCAGTACTTC.

This clone was counted only a few times. This chain joins TRBV28 and TRBJ1-5; D is undetermined. CDR3 size: 14 residues. The V end was cut by 10 bases, the J end by 0 bases, with 13 bases between. From germline, CDR1 is MDHEN and CDR2 SYDVKM. As DNA, the CDR3 is TGTGCCACCCAGAGGGAGCTTAGCAATCAGCCCCAGCATTTT. Translation gives CATQRELSNQPQHF.

The chain carries TRBV18 and TRBJ2-5; 7 nucleotides line up with TRBD2. The germline V gene has CDR1 KGHSH and CDR2 LQKENI. This CDR3 contains 16 residues. The V gene end was trimmed by 3 bases and the J gene end by 3 bases; junction bases not matched to a gene: 10. Written as DNA, the CDR3 is TGTGCCAGCTCACCTGGGCTAGCTAGCGGTAAAGAGACCCAGTACTTC. Its translation: CASSPGLASGKETQYF. Filled out from reference TRBV18 and TRBJ2-5, the complete variable domain reads NAGVMQNPRHLVRRRGQEARLRCSPMKGHSHVYWYRQLPEEGLKFMVYLQKENIIDESGMPKERFSAEFPKEGPSILRIQQVVRGDSAAYFCASSPGLASGKETQYFGPGTRLLVL.

The chain employs TRBV3-1 (or the pseudogene TRBV3-2) and TRBJ2-7; 9 nucleotides agree with TRBD1. The CDR3 covers 14 residues. V lost 4 bases, J lost 4 bases, and 5 bases stayed unmatched. Germline V gene sequence: CDR1 LGHDT, CDR2 YNNKEL (reference sequence). The CDR3 region is CASSRETGGYEQYF. The DNA for the CDR3 is TGTGCCAGCAGCCGAGAGACAGGGGGATACGAGCAGTACTTC.

The V call is TRBV4-1, the J call TRBJ1-5; D gene unclear. Trimming left V 0 bases short and J 4 bases short, with 13 bases between. The CDR3 is 16 residues long. The germline gives CDR1 MGHRA, CDR2 YSYEKL. The CDR3 nucleotides are TGCGCCAGCAGCCAAGATCCTGCCAGTCGAAATCAGCCCCAGCATTTT. Its protein is CASSQDPASRNQPQHF.

The chain couples TRBV7-6 to TRBJ2-1; the match to TRBD2 covers 10 bases. V shed 4 bases, J shed 9 bases, and the junction held 3 bases outside the gene matches. In germline, CDR1 is SGHVS, CDR2 FNYEAQ. CDR3 length: 13 residues. In DNA, the CDR3 is TGTGCCAGCAGCTCCACTAGCGGGACTGAGCAGTTCTTC. This gives the protein CASSSTSGTEQFF.

This clone occurred once. V and J are TRBV3-1 (or the pseudogene TRBV3-2) and TRBJ2-1; 9 nucleotides agree with TRBD2. Unmatched junction bases numbered 5, after V lost 8 bases and J lost 3 bases. The CDR3 extends over 14 amino acids. From germline, CDR1 is LGHDT and CDR2 YNNKEL (reference sequence). The CDR3 protein is CASGRTSDYNEQFF. Written as DNA, the CDR3 is TGTGCCAGCGGCAGGACTAGCGACTACAATGAGCAGTTCTTC.

This chain uses TRBV7-6 with TRBJ2-7; 10 nucleotides agree with TRBD1. V was clipped by 3 bases and J by 2 bases; unmatched bases: 1. The CDR3 extends over 14 amino acids. Germline V gene data show CDR1 as SGHVS and CDR2 as FNYEAQ. CDR3 bases: TGTGCCAGCAGCTTGGGGACAGGGGCCTACGAGCAGTACTTC. This gives the protein CASSLGTGAYEQYF.

The CDR3 region has the DNA TGCGCCAGCAGCAGGACTAGCGGCGATGAGCAGTTCTTC. Its protein product is CASSRTSGDEQFF. The chain is built from TRBV10-1 and TRBJ2-1; 10 bases agree with TRBD2. The V and J ends lost 6 bases and 8 bases, in that order; junction bases with no gene match: 4. Germline CDR1 reads WNHNN; CDR2 reads SYGVQD (reference sequence). The CDR3 has 13 residues.

The chain links TRBV9 to TRBJ1-4; 10 nucleotides align to TRBD1. The CDR3 extends over 14 amino acids. Trimming cost V 4 bases and J 8 bases; bases outside gene matches: 5. CDR1 and CDR2 (germline): SGDLS, YYNGEE. CDR3 nucleotide sequence: TGTGCCAGCAGCACGGGACAGGGGAAGGAAAAACTGTTTTTT. Protein sequence: CASSTGQGKEKLFF.

J is TRBJ2-3 and V is TRBV10-3, with TRBD2 matching 8 bases. The CDR3 consists of 15 residues. Germline V gives CDR1 ENHRY, CDR2 SYGVKD. The trim removed 3 bases at V and 1 base at J, leaving 3 bases unmatched. CDR3 region: CAISDPSGRTDTQYF. The DNA of the CDR3 is TGTGCCATCAGTGACCCTAGCGGGCGCACAGATACGCAGTATTTT.

The gene calls are TRBV5-1 and TRBJ2-4, with 10 bases that match TRBD2. The CDR3 spans 17 residues. CDR1 and CDR2 from the germline V gene are SGHRS and YFSETQ. With 0 bases clipped from V and 0 bases from J, the junction kept 3 bases outside the gene matches. The CDR3 DNA reads as TGCGCCAGCAGCTTGGCTTCTAGCGGGGGAGCCAAAAACATTCAGTACTTC. Encoded protein: CASSLASSGGAKNIQYF.

V and J are TRBV7-9 and TRBJ1-2, with a possible D match to TRBD1 (5 bases). This CDR3 has 15 residues. V shed 8 bases and J shed 3 bases, with 19 bases lying between them. Germline CDR1 is SEHNR and CDR2 is FQNEAQ (reference sequence). CDR3 sequence reads: CASAAGTEVYYGYTF. CDR3 DNA: TGTGCCAGCGCGGCCGGGACTGAAGTTTACTATGGCTACACCTTC.

This sequence joins TRBV5-8 and TRBJ2-5; possible D gene TRBD2, 5 bases. The CDR3 consists of 14 residues. Germline V lookup: CDR1 SGHTS, CDR2 YDEGEE. Deletions cut 0 bases from V and 5 bases from J, with 11 bases between. The CDR3 is CASSLVEGWETQYF. CDR3 DNA sequence: TGTGCCAGCAGCTTGGTTGAGGGCTGGGAGACCCAGTACTTC.

This clone was picked up one time. The J gene is TRBJ1-1, the V gene TRBV18; unclear D gene. V lost 0 bases and J 5 bases, leaving 7 bases between the germline ends. CDR1 and CDR2 from the germline V gene are KGHSH and LQKENI. The CDR3 is 13 residues long. CDR3 DNA: TGTGCCAGCTCACCACCTCAGTGGACTGAAGCTTTCTTT. Its protein is CASSPPQWTEAFF.